The 10 T cell receptor beta chains listed next were all sequenced from one sample in a study of esophageal squamous cell carcinoma under preoperative chemotherapy. Using its own MiXCR run on the PCR reads, TCRdb lists one record per CDR3 protein. Here the sample spans around 29,000 distinct CDR3 sequences, roughly half being singletons. Documented time point: before preoperative PTX-NDP chemotherapy. Sample collection was performed from a patient given preoperative chemotherapy. The receptors here all came from a human donor with esophageal squamous cell carcinoma. The donor label of this sample is uncertain.

At least ten counts were recorded for this clonotype. The chain has TRBV7-9 and TRBJ2-1; TRBD2 aligns across 10 bases. Judging by the DNA end, TRBJ2-7 fits better; the J call may be wrong. Looked up from germline, CDR1 is SEHNR and CDR2 is FQNEAQ (reference sequence). This CDR3 is built from 15 residues. The CDR3 nucleotides read TGTGCCAGCAGCCCCCAGCGGGAGGGCCGTTACGAGCAGTACTTC. The encoded protein is CASSPQREGRYEQYF.

With respect to this clonotype: An end of the junction differs from the germline gene, which may be a read error. The CDR3 sequence is CASSLGAGIAGRAKDIQYF. The DNA for the CDR3 is TGTGCCAGCAGCTTGGGTGCGGGCATCGCCGGCCGTGCCAAAGACATTCAGTACTTC. The rearrangement uses TRBV7-6 and TRBJ2-4, with a tentative D call TRBD2 (5 bases). CDR3 length equals 19 residues. The V gene's germline CDR1 is SGHVS and CDR2 FNYEAQ.

The chain joins TRBV24-1 to TRBJ2-2; D not certain. With 3 bases removed from V and 5 bases from J, the gap between germline ends came to 12 bases. In germline, CDR1 is KGHDR, CDR2 SFDVKD. The CDR3 length is 15 residues. Here the CDR3 reads CATSDPSTVTGELFF. CDR3 in DNA: TGTGCCACCAGTGATCCCTCGACGGTAACCGGGGAGCTGTTTTTT.

This clonotype was observed a handful of times. This chain joins TRBV12-3 or TRBV12-4 and TRBJ2-5, with 7 bases matching TRBD1. The CDR3 consists of 11 residues. V shed 6 bases and J 11 bases; nucleotides not matched to a gene: 6. The CDR3: CASSHRGEQYF. As DNA, the CDR3 is TGTGCCAGCAGCCACAGGGGAGAGCAGTACTTC.

This clonotype was counted between two and nine times. The rearrangement uses TRBV6-1 and TRBJ2-1; 7 bases match TRBD1. The CDR3 consists of 13 residues. Trimming cost V 7 bases and J 4 bases; bases outside gene matches: 4. Germline V CDR1 and CDR2: MNHNS, SASEGT. CDR3 in amino acids: CASTGQIYNEQFF. In DNA, the CDR3 is TGTGCCAGCACGGGACAGATTTACAATGAGCAGTTCTTC.

This clonotype was seen only a few times. The chain combines TRBV7-9 with TRBJ2-3, with D perhaps matching TRBD1 (7 bases). V was clipped by 6 bases and J by 2 bases, with 21 bases between them. This CDR3 is built from 17 residues. In germline, CDR1 is SEHNR, CDR2 FQNEAQ (reference sequence). The DNA of the CDR3 is TGTGCCAGCAGTCAAAGTGGCGGGACAGCGAACACAGATACGCAGTATTTT. Its translation: CASSQSGGTANTDTQYF.

The chain recombines TRBV7-2 with TRBJ2-3, with TRBD2 identical over 16 bases. The V and J ends lost 5 bases and 3 bases, in that order; junction bases with no gene match: 5. This CDR3 is 17 amino acids long. Germline V gene lookup returns CDR1 SGHTA and CDR2 FQGNSA. CDR3 sequence: CASSKGLAGGRTDTQYF. As DNA, the CDR3 is TGTGCCAGCAGCAAGGGACTAGCGGGAGGGAGGACAGATACGCAGTATTTT.

Many counts were recorded for this clonotype. This sequence joins TRBV6-1 and TRBJ2-3; D perhaps matches TRBD1 (5 bases). Trimming stripped 3 bases from V and 2 bases from J, with 12 bases between. The CDR3 has 15 amino acids. In germline, CDR1 is MNHNS, CDR2 SASEGT. The CDR3 loop is CASSDKGRATDTQYF. CDR3 in DNA: TGTGCCAGCAGTGATAAAGGCAGGGCCACAGATACGCAGTATTTT.

Concerning this clonotype: One end of the junction fails to match germline, which may point to a read error. The chain is built from TRBV4-1 and TRBJ2-2, with a possible D match to TRBD2 (6 bases). The CDR3 loop spans 15 amino acids. Germline V gene lookup returns CDR1 MGHRA and CDR2 YSYEKL. The CDR3 region is CARGRTGVSTEEQFF. CDR3 bases: TGCGCCCGGGGCCGCACGGGAGTGAGCACAGAGGAGCAGTTTTTT.

This clonotype was recorded at least ten times. The chain joins TRBV5-4 to TRBJ2-7; 8 bases line up with TRBD2. The ends lost 3 bases at V and 2 bases at J; junction bases unmatched: 4. The CDR3 totals 14 residues. The germline V gene encodes CDR1 SGHNT and CDR2 YYREEE (reference sequence). This CDR3 is CASSSAGDTYEQYF. Written as DNA, the CDR3 is TGTGCCAGCAGCTCAGCGGGAGACACCTACGAGCAGTACTTC.